This T cell receptor beta chain came from a study of blood T cells in healthy people across ages. CDR1 and CDR2 (germline): SGHVS, FNYEAQ. V was pared by 3 bases and J by 0 bases, with 9 bases of the junction left unmatched. There are 17 residues in the CDR3. Study results and caveats: Estimates of diversity drawn from one million T cells were considered underestimates.

A remark on this clonotype: The antigen is not known.

Together with a sample-barcoded 5' primer, a J-beta primer mix was included in a second PCR lasting roughly 6 to 12 cycles. In TCRdb, the 5' RACE reads were re-called with MiXCR into one record per CDR3 protein. The sample contains around 1,600,000 distinct CDR3 sequences, under 55% of which appear only once. Per sample, a minimum of 6 million PBMCs were isolated. The TCR sequence derives from a woman between 18 and 30 years old in good health. The chain couples TRBV7-6 to TRBJ2-3; 7 bases align to TRBD2. The sequenced material came from blood. This chain's CDR3 is CASSLTSSGSSTDTQYF. The CDR3 nucleotides are TGTGCCAGCAGCTTGACTTCTAGCGGCTCTAGCACAGATACGCAGTATTTT.